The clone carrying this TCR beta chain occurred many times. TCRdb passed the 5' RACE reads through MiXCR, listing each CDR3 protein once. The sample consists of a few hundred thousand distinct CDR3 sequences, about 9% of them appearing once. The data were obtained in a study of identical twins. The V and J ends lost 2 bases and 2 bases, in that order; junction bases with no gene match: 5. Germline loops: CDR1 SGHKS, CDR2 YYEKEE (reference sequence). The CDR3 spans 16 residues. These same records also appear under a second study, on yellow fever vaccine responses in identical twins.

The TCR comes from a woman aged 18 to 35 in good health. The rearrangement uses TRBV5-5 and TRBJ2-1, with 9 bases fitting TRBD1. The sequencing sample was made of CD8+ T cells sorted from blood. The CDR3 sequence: CASSFTGTGPYNEQFF. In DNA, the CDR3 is TGTGCCAGCAGCTTTACCGGGACAGGGCCCTACAATGAGCAGTTCTTC.